This is a list of T cell receptor beta chains from one sample in a study of shared clonotypes between healthy human individuals. Clones were read by immunoSEQ multiplex PCR, and TCRdb kept only the in-frame ones, dropping some. The sample lists about 2.1 million clones; 93% were seen once. What was sequenced was naive CD8+ T cells from PBMCs. Receptors originate from a young man in good health. Some clones in this sample may be carry-over from other donors' samples. Each CDR3 is given with its conserved first and last residue. A D gene is named only where the DNA matches it firmly. A row's size may be missing; if present it is once, few, many or a size class.

J,D,size,V,CDR3,DNA
TRBJ2-1,TRBD2,.,TRBV27,CASKTSGNYNEQFF,TGTGCCAGCAAGACTAGCGGAAACTACAATGAGCAGTTCTTC
TRBJ2-6,.,.,TRBV4-1,CASSQVGSWGSGANVLTF,TGCGCCAGCAGCCAAGTGGGCAGTTGGGGGTCTGGGGCCAACGTCCTGACTTTC
TRBJ2-1,.,.,TRBV6-1,CASSELILHEQFF,TGTGCCAGCAGTGAACTCATTTTACATGAGCAGTTCTTC
TRBJ2-2,.,.,TRBV27,CASRSGPGELFF,TGTGCCAGCAGATCTGGGCCCGGGGAGCTGTTTTTT
TRBJ2-2,.,.,TRBV19,CASSWRGTGELFF,TGTGCCAGTAGTTGGAGGGGTACCGGGGAGCTGTTTTTT
TRBJ2-5,.,.,TRBV7-9,CASSFVRNEETQYF,TGTGCCAGCAGCTTCGTTAGAAATGAAGAGACCCAGTACTTC
TRBJ1-1,.,.,TRBV4-3,CASSQDLVKLTGNTEAFF,TGCGCCAGCAGCCAAGATCTAGTTAAGTTGACCGGGAACACTGAAGCTTTCTTT
TRBJ1-4,TRBD1,.,TRBV27,CASSSFTPTGIGKLFF,TGTGCCAGCAGTTCCTTCACGCCGACAGGGATAGGAAAACTGTTTTTT
TRBJ2-7,TRBD2,.,TRBV27,CASRPSGRGGYEQYF,TGTGCCAGCAGACCCAGCGGGAGGGGAGGCTACGAGCAGTACTTC
TRBJ2-5,TRBD2,.,TRBV7-8,CASSLAGGSETQYF,TGTGCCAGCAGCCTAGCCGGCGGGAGCGAGACCCAGTACTTC
TRBJ2-7,TRBD2,.,TRBV5-4,CASSGGTSGIVPYEQYF,TGTGCCAGCAGCGGAGGGACTAGCGGGATTGTCCCCTACGAGCAGTACTTC
TRBJ2-2,.,.,TRBV6-5,CASSYISVNTGELFF,TGTGCCAGCAGTTACATTTCCGTGAACACCGGGGAGCTGTTTTTT
TRBJ2-2,.,.,TRBV15,CATSRGANPGELFF,TGTGCCACCAGCAGGGGGGCCAACCCCGGGGAGCTGTTTTTT
TRBJ1-5,.,.,TRBV7-2,CASSSGWGSNQPQHF,TGTGCCAGCAGCTCGGGGTGGGGAAGCAATCAGCCCCAGCATTTT
TRBJ2-7,TRBD1,.,TRBV13,CASSGWAGQGVYEQYF,TGTGCCAGCAGCGGCTGGGCGGGACAGGGTGTCTACGAGCAGTACTTC
TRBJ2-7,TRBD1,.,TRBV25-1,CASSLGQVPYEQYF,TGTGCCAGCAGCCTGGGACAGGTCCCCTACGAGCAGTACTTC
TRBJ2-1,.,.,TRBV27,CASAQGSYNEQFF,TGTGCCAGCGCCCAGGGCTCCTACAATGAGCAGTTCTTC
TRBJ2-1,.,.,TRBV11-2,CASSLGPGGGSPNEQFF,TGTGCCAGCAGCTTAGGTCCGGGGGGCGGGAGTCCAAATGAGCAGTTCTTC
TRBJ2-1,TRBD2,.,TRBV29-1,CSVEGASGYNEQFF,TGCAGCGTTGAAGGGGCTAGCGGCTACAATGAGCAGTTCTTC
TRBJ2-7,TRBD1,.,TRBV11-2,CASSLPGQGAYEQYF,TGTGCCAGCAGCTTACCGGGACAGGGGGCCTACGAGCAGTACTTC
TRBJ2-1,.,.,TRBV4-1,CASSQVVVDIRPYNEQFF,TGCGCCAGCAGCCAAGTTGTCGTGGACATCCGGCCCTACAATGAGCAGTTCTTC
TRBJ1-5,.,.,TRBV28,CASSLYRGPEFEPQHF,TGTGCCAGCAGTTTATATCGAGGTCCGGAGTTTGAGCCCCAGCATTTT
TRBJ2-7,.,.,TRBV12-5,CASAYDTTYFYEQYF,TGTGCTAGTGCCTACGACACTACGTACTTCTACGAGCAGTACTTC
TRBJ1-4,.,.,TRBV4-3,CASSQVFGGEGTNEKLFF,TGCGCCAGCAGCCAAGTATTCGGGGGGGAAGGTACTAATGAAAAACTGTTTTTT
TRBJ2-7,TRBD1,.,TRBV28,CASSLLRTGQDSYEQYF,TGTGCCAGCAGTTTATTAAGGACGGGACAGGACTCCTACGAGCAGTACTTC
TRBJ1-2,.,once,TRBV9,CASSVSRVFYGYTF,TGTGCCAGCAGCGTCTCCAGGGTTTTTTATGGCTACACCTTC
TRBJ2-7,TRBD1,.,TRBV6-1,CASSEFGTGGRYKQYF,TGTGCCAGCAGTGAATTTGGGACAGGGGGTCGATACAAGCAGTACTTC
TRBJ1-2,TRBD1,.,TRBV2,CASNPHRTGDYTF,TGTGCCAGCAACCCCCATCGGACAGGTGACTACACCTTC
TRBJ2-7,.,.,TRBV5-1,CASSLGAGTYEQYF,TGCGCCAGCAGCTTGGGTGCCGGAACCTACGAGCAGTACTTC
TRBJ2-5,TRBD1,.,TRBV6-1,CASSSRTGKETQYF,TGTGCCAGCAGTTCCCGGACAGGGAAAGAGACCCAGTACTTC